Described below is a single T cell receptor (beta chain) sequence and its context. Its antigen is not known. Documented treatment: randomized to nivolumab then ipilimumab (arm A) or the reverse (arm B). This entry belongs to a study of sequential checkpoint blockade in melanoma. Turning to the study itself: Randomization was 1:1 between first-line nivolumab→ipilimumab and ipilimumab→nivolumab. Study conclusions and caveats: PD-L1 staining and CD8+ counts, not mutational load, tracked tumor T-cell clonality.

Only in-frame clones appear in the TCRdb table, and some are missing; sequencing was by immunoSEQ multiplex PCR. This sample carries 35,000 to 40,000 clones, 32% of them seen once, and the ten largest clones take more than 1.5%. The germline V and J ends were trimmed by 6 bases and 7 bases, with 12 bases remaining between them. The CDR3 has 12 amino acids. Germline V CDR1 and CDR2: SQVTM, ANQGSEA. The chain combines TRBV29-1 with TRBJ2-2; D is possibly TRBD2 (6 bases). The receptor was isolated from a human donor with melanoma. The input for sequencing was tumor tissue (inferred from file names), taken from a patient given nivolumab and ipilimumab in sequence. The CDR3 spells CSVLGGGGELFF. The CDR3 DNA reads as TGCAGCGTCCTTGGGGGAGGCGGGGAGCTGTTTTTT.